This T cell receptor (beta chain) was found in a study of T cells in tuberculosis (dated by TCRdb to between 2018 and 2020). About the investigation overall: The study combined CD1B tetramers and high-throughput TCR immunosequencing to characterize T cells specific for the mycobacterial lipid antigen glucose monomycolate (GMM). Active tuberculosis patient PBMC were archived before or within 7 days of starting standard anti-tuberculosis treatment. A South African clinical cohort compared IGRA-negative adolescents, IGRA-positive adolescents with latent tuberculosis and adults with active tuberculosis, 9 to 11 per group.

TCR libraries were generated with the immunoSEQ multiplex PCR assay, using TCR-beta and/or TCR-alpha/delta assays for each sample. The amplified TCR libraries were sequenced on the Illumina high-throughput platform. From the authors' description of their analysis: Clustering and dimensionality reduction relied on pairwise TCRdist distances among GMM-specific receptors from T cells that were either sorted ex vivo or expanded in vitro. Each clinical repertoire received a mean NN-distance score, defined as the average TCRdist to the nearest 10% of tetramer-positive reference sequences. GEM TCR motif frequency was computed as the fraction of unique TCRs matching known GEM sequences by V/J usage and CDR3 length. Linear discriminant analysis with leave-one-out cross-validation, implemented in scikit-learn, was used to classify active tuberculosis. In its TCRdb copy, this immuneACCESS table keeps in-frame sequences only and misses some clones. Where compared with another copy, unresolved V genes explain less than half of these, and the others have no known cause. D and trimming were read from the DNA, whereas the V and J calls and clone size are those reported in that table. In all, the sample holds under 45,000 clones, and approximately 90% of those were seen once. Approximately 2.4% of the sample is held by the ten biggest clonotypes.

Concerning this clone itself: Its cognate antigen has yet to be identified. Base qualities were left out, and no much larger clone turns up one base away.

On the study overall, not on this receptor specifically: Which clinical samples got chosen depended on the availability of cryopreserved specimens, and the active tuberculosis cases were adults, whereas the controls were adolescents. An accuracy of about 90% (AUROC 0.90) was reached by a classifier using the diverse GMM-specific repertoire, compared with about 70% accuracy when GEM motif frequencies were used. Compared with IGRA-negative controls, TCR-alpha repertoires from active tuberculosis had smaller mean NN-distances to GMM-specific TCRs, which suggests clonal expansion of these TCRs. Shorter CDR3-alpha lengths in active tuberculosis patients partly drove the smaller NN-distances, and the TCR-beta difference was not statistically significant.

The sample's time point label, in plain terms: new active TB diagnosis, blood taken before or within 7 days of starting treatment. Active tuberculosis patients were HIV-seronegative South African adults aged 18 years or older with a new diagnosis. Confirmation of active tuberculosis came from positive sputum smear microscopy and/or a positive M. tuberculosis culture. Immunosequencing was performed on unsorted cryopreserved PBMC and covered approximately 100,000 T cells per clinical donor on average. This clonotype was sampled from an adult with tuberculosis. The input for sequencing was PBMCs, taken at tuberculosis diagnosis.

The DNA sequence is TGTGCCAGCAGCCACTACTCACGGGGAGGCTCCTACGAGCAGTACTTC. Its amino acids are CASSHYSRGGSYEQYF. The V gene is TRBV5-6 and the J gene is TRBJ2-7, and perhaps TRBD2 as D gene, on 6 matching bases. The cysteine opens and the phenylalanine closes a CDR3 of 16 amino acids. Just CDR3 DNA is preserved here, 48 bases in frame from base 1. CDR1 SGHDT and CDR2 YYEEEE are derived from the germline V gene. V is pared back by 4 bases and J by 0 bases, with 17 bases lying between the germline termini.